These 20 T cell receptor beta chains were all obtained from the same sample, sequenced in a study of early T cells in non-severe SARS-CoV-2 infection. TCRdb redid the calling of the 5' RACE reads with MiXCR, one entry per CDR3 protein. The sample consists of about 59,000 distinct CDR3 sequences, approximately 13% of them appearing once. The sample here was whole blood, taken at baseline. The source is an adult who was a healthcare worker with PCR-confirmed SARS-CoV-2 infection or an uninfected control (not recorded which).

This chain connects TRBV10-2 to TRBJ1-6; unclear D gene. The CDR3 loop spans 16 amino acids. The germline V gene encodes CDR1 WSHSY and CDR2 SAAADI. Deletions cut 3 bases from V and 0 bases from J, with 9 bases between. The CDR3 DNA is TGCGCCAGCAGTGAAAGAGTCCCCTCCTATAATTCACCCCTCCACTTT. Protein: CASSERVPSYNSPLHF.

This clonotype was counted only a few times. The chain uses TRBV7-3 and TRBJ2-2; tentative D call: TRBD2 (6 bases). Between the trimmed V and J ends, which lost 5 bases and 6 bases, there was a span of 13 bases. Germline-derived CDR1 and CDR2 are SGHTA and FQGTGA. The CDR3 runs to 14 residues. The CDR3: CASSMGLAPGELFF. CDR3 sequence (DNA): TGTGCCAGCAGCATGGGACTCGCTCCCGGGGAGCTGTTTTTT.

In its sample, this clonotype was seen a few times. This chain joins TRBV6-1 and TRBJ1-4; D remains ambiguous. CDR1 and CDR2 (germline): MNHNS, SASEGT. This CDR3 is 15 amino acids long. Between the trimmed V and J ends, which lost 4 bases and 2 bases, there was a span of 11 bases. The CDR3 bases are TGTGCCAGCAGTGCCTCCCGTCGGACTAATGAAAAACTGTTTTTT. Residues: CASSASRRTNEKLFF.

This chain uses TRBV11-2 with TRBJ2-5; weak D call: TRBD2 (6 bases). The CDR3 consists of 12 residues. Germline V gives CDR1 SGHAT, CDR2 FQNNGV. Deletions cut 5 bases from V and 4 bases from J, with 8 bases between. DNA of the CDR3: TGTGCCAGCAGCCAGGGAGGAGAGACCCAGTACTTC. This encodes CASSQGGETQYF.

This clonotype was observed a handful of times. The J gene is TRBJ2-1, the V gene TRBV9; no definite D call. Germline V lookup: CDR1 SGDLS, CDR2 YYNGEE. CDR3 length: 10 residues. V dropped 4 bases and J dropped 10 bases, with 6 bases sitting between them. Written as DNA, the CDR3 is TGTGCCAGCAGCCCGGACGAGCAGTTCTTC. Amino acids: CASSPDEQFF.

This clonotype appeared many times. The genes are TRBV20-1 and TRBJ2-1; D uncertain. Germline CDR1 and CDR2: DFQATT and SNEGSKA (reference sequence). Deletions cut 5 bases from V and 4 bases from J, with 15 bases between. The CDR3 runs 14 residues. The CDR3 sequence: CSALDPPRYNEQFF. The CDR3 nucleotides are TGCAGTGCTCTGGACCCCCCTCGGTACAATGAGCAGTTCTTC.

Ten or more counts support this clonotype. The chain uses TRBV7-2 and TRBJ1-4, with a weak D call TRBD1 (6 bases). The CDR3 is 17 amino acids. Germline CDR1 is SGHTA and CDR2 is FQGNSA. The ends were cut back, 5 bases at V and 0 bases at J, with 16 bases in the middle. CDR3 coding DNA: TGTGCCAGCAGCATCGCACAGGGATTCGCAACTAATGAAAAACTGTTTTTT. Its translation: CASSIAQGFATNEKLFF. The complete variable domain, with remaining parts taken from reference TRBV7-2 and TRBJ1-4, reads GAGVSQSPSNKVTEKGKDVELRCDPISGHTALYWYRQSLGQGLEFLIYFQGNSAPDKSGLPSDRFSAERTGGSVSTLTIQRTQQEDSAVYLCASSIAQGFATNEKLFFGSGTQLSVL.

This clonotype has at least ten counts. The rearrangement links TRBV12-3 or TRBV12-4 to TRBJ2-1; no reliable D call. V was clipped by 9 bases and J by 7 bases, with 10 bases between them. The CDR3 has 11 residues. The CDR3: CASYLGNEQFF. As DNA, the CDR3 is TGTGCCAGTTATTTGGGGAATGAGCAGTTCTTC.

This clonotype was seen many times. This chain joins TRBV6-1 and TRBJ2-5; D ambiguous. The CDR3 consists of 12 residues. In germline, CDR1 is MNHNS, CDR2 SASEGT. Trimming removed 7 bases at V and 1 base at J, with 7 bases between. For the CDR3, the DNA is TGTGCCAGCACCCCGGGCCAAGAGACCCAGTACTTC. Encoded protein: CASTPGQETQYF.

The chain carries TRBV7-3 and TRBJ2-7; TRBD1 matches 7 bases. J was trimmed by 2 bases and V by 4 bases; bases with no gene match: 8. CDR1 SGHTA and CDR2 FQGTGA come from the germline V gene. CDR3 length: 15 residues. The CDR3 bases are TGTGCCAGCAGCTACGACAGGGCTTCCACCTACGAGCAGTACTTC. As protein: CASSYDRASTYEQYF.

The V call is TRBV5-1, the J call TRBJ2-2, with 12 positions matching TRBD2. Trimming took 3 bases from V and 5 from J; bases not matched to a gene: 11. Germline V gives CDR1 SGHRS, CDR2 YFSETQ. The CDR3 extends over 18 amino acids. The CDR3 region is CASSSSSGGDPRTGELFF. The CDR3 DNA follows: TGCGCCAGCAGCTCCTCTAGCGGGGGGGACCCGAGGACCGGGGAGCTGTTTTTT.

This clonotype was picked up many times. The genes are TRBV7-2 and TRBJ2-5, with 7 positions matching TRBD1. Germline values: CDR1 SGHTA, CDR2 FQGNSA. The CDR3 is 13 residues long. V gave up 5 bases and J gave up 6 bases; unmatched junction bases: 6. The CDR3 loop is CASSRDREKTQYF. The CDR3 coding sequence is TGTGCCAGCAGCCGAGACAGGGAGAAGACCCAGTACTTC.

This chain links TRBV12-3 or TRBV12-4 with TRBJ2-2; D remains ambiguous. CDR3 length: 12 residues. V was pared by 1 base and J by 7 bases, with 4 bases between. CDR3 in DNA: TGTGCCAGCAGTTTAGGGGACGGGGAGCTGTTTTTT. It translates to CASSLGDGELFF.

The chain recombines TRBV6-4 with TRBJ2-3; TRBD2 aligns across 12 bases. The CDR3 has 15 amino acids. With V trimmed by 7 bases and J by 3 bases, 5 bases remained unmatched. CDR1 MRHNA and CDR2 SNTAGT come from the germline V gene. The CDR3: CASTPTSGGTDTQYF. The CDR3 DNA is TGTGCCAGCACCCCGACTAGCGGGGGTACAGATACGCAGTATTTT.

This clonotype was seen many times. J is TRBJ2-5 and V is TRBV5-8, with TRBD1 matching over 7 bases. V trimming: 4 bases; J trimming: 3 bases; junction bases outside the gene matches: 15. This CDR3 region has 17 residues. CDR1 and CDR2 from the germline V gene are SGHTS and YDEGEE. The CDR3 is CASSARQGRGGEETQYF. CDR3 DNA sequence: TGTGCCAGCAGCGCCCGGCAGGGAAGAGGGGGCGAAGAGACCCAGTACTTC.

This clonotype has a handful of counts. This rearrangement joins TRBV20-1 to TRBJ2-3, with TRBD2 identical over 7 bases. V was pared by 6 bases and J by 4 bases, with 7 bases of the junction left unmatched. Germline V gene sequence: CDR1 DFQATT, CDR2 SNEGSKA (reference sequence). The CDR3 is made up of 13 amino acids. The CDR3 nucleotides read TGCAGTGCCTTTAGCGGGTGGGCAGATACGCAGTATTTT. Amino acids: CSAFSGWADTQYF.

V and J are TRBV7-2 and TRBJ2-2, with a tentative D call TRBD1 (6 bases). Trimming removed 5 bases from V and 6 bases from J, with 10 bases in between. Looked up from germline, CDR1 is SGHTA and CDR2 is FQGNSA. CDR3 length equals 13 residues. CDR3 coding DNA: TGTGCCAGCAGCCTCACAGGGCCCGGGGAGCTGTTTTTT. Translated: CASSLTGPGELFF.

Ten or more counts support this clonotype. J is TRBJ2-3 and V is TRBV7-3; 11 positions match TRBD2. This CDR3 contains 16 residues. V lost 1 base, J lost 6 bases, and 6 bases stayed unmatched. Germline V lookup: CDR1 SGHTA, CDR2 FQGTGA. The CDR3 sequence is CASSLRTSGRTDTQYF. CDR3 DNA sequence: TGTGCCAGCAGCTTAAGAACTAGCGGGAGAACCGATACGCAGTATTTT.

This clonotype was observed many times. This chain links TRBV7-2 with TRBJ2-1, with D perhaps TRBD1 or TRBD2 (5 bases each). The CDR3 contains 17 residues. CDR1 SGHTA and CDR2 FQGNSA come from the germline V gene. V lost 1 base, J lost 7 bases, and 20 bases lay in between. DNA for the CDR3: TGTGCCAGCAGCTTAGAAGGTGCGGTCCAGGGACGAAATGAGCAGTTCTTC. Translating gives CASSLEGAVQGRNEQFF.

For the CDR3, the DNA is TGTGCCAGCAGCTTAACTAAGGCGGGTGAGCAGTTCTTC. Amino acid sequence: CASSLTKAGEQFF. V and J are TRBV7-3 and TRBJ2-1; a weak D match, TRBD2 (5 bases). V dropped 0 bases and J dropped 9 bases, with 9 bases sitting between them. CDR1 and CDR2 (germline): SGHTA, FQGTGA. This CDR3 is 13 amino acids long.